These 7 T cell receptor beta chains came from one sample sequenced in a study of cytomegalovirus exposure and HLA in healthy donors. In the PCR, 60 Vbeta and 13 Jbeta primers were used. The data were produced by immunoSEQ multiplex PCR, yet TCRdb's version contains in-frame clones alone and is incomplete. The repertoire holds tens of thousands of clones, roughly 69% seen once, with 3.4% in the top ten. Specimen: PBMCs. The receptors were gathered from a young woman in good health and CMV-seronegative.

This chain links TRBV6-5 with TRBJ1-1, with 9 nucleotides matching TRBD1. J gave up 4 bases and V 5 bases, and 2 bases lay outside the gene matches. The germline V gene encodes CDR1 MNHEY and CDR2 SVGAGI. There are 13 residues in the CDR3. CDR3 protein: CASSRQGGTEAFF. The CDR3 bases are TGTGCCAGCAGTCGACAGGGGGGCACTGAAGCTTTCTTT.

This clone was counted once. CDR3 sequence: CASSQSERGNGYTF. DNA for the CDR3: TGTGCCAGCAGCCAATCAGAAAGGGGTAACGGCTACACCTTC. The genes are TRBV16 and TRBJ1-2; D perhaps matches TRBD1 (5 bases). V shed 0 bases and J shed 8 bases, with 13 bases lying between them. The V gene's germline CDR1 is KGHSY and CDR2 FQNENV. This CDR3 has 14 residues.

The chain recombines TRBV5-1 with TRBJ1-5; D gene unclear. Germline V lookup: CDR1 SGHRS, CDR2 YFSETQ. Trimming took 2 bases from V and 4 from J, leaving 7 bases between them. This CDR3 contains 13 residues. For the CDR3, the DNA is TGCGCCAGCAGCTTCCCCCTGAATCAGCCCCAGCATTTT. This translates into CASSFPLNQPQHF.

The genes are TRBV2 and TRBJ2-7; 8 bases agree with TRBD1. Looked up from germline, CDR1 is SNHLY and CDR2 is FYNNEI. The CDR3 has 11 amino acids. The junction had 3 bases not matched to a gene; V was cut back by 11 bases and J by 3 bases. The DNA of the CDR3 is TGTGCCGGGGGACAGGACTACGAGCAGTACTTC. Its translation is CAGGQDYEQYF. The full variable domain, with the rest looked up from reference TRBV2 and TRBJ2-7, is EPEVTQTPSHQVTQMGQEVILRCVPISNHLYFYWYRQILGQKVEFLVSFYNNEISEKSEIFDDQFSVERPDGSNFTLKIRSTKLEDSAMYFCAGGQDYEQYFGPGTRLTVT.

The chain employs TRBV28 and TRBJ2-7; 13 bases align to TRBD2. The germline V gene has CDR1 MDHEN and CDR2 SYDVKM. The V segment lost 7 bases and the J segment 2 bases; nucleotides outside the gene matches: 5. This CDR3 contains 15 residues. CDR3 sequence reads: CASTPGTSGAYEQYF. The DNA for the CDR3 is TGTGCCAGCACACCCGGGACTAGCGGGGCCTACGAGCAGTACTTC.

The CDR3 sequence: CASSPPGTANTGELFF. In nucleotides, the CDR3 is TGTGCCAGCAGCCCCCCCGGGACAGCCAACACCGGGGAGCTGTTTTTT. The J gene is TRBJ2-2, the V gene TRBV5-4; 7 bases are shared with TRBD1. From germline, CDR1 is SGHNT and CDR2 YYREEE (reference sequence). The length of the CDR3 is 16 residues. V dropped 4 bases and J dropped 2; count of bases not matched to a gene: 8.

The chain uses TRBV25-1 and TRBJ1-1; D might be TRBD1 (5 bases). CDR1 is MGHDK, CDR2 SYGVNS, per germline. Between the trimmed V and J ends, which lost 2 bases and 3 bases, there was a span of 10 bases. The CDR3 consists of 14 residues. Written as DNA, the CDR3 is TGTGCCAGCAGTGAAACCGGAGGGGACACTGAAGCTTTCTTT. Amino acid sequence: CASSETGGDTEAFF.